This passage covers 5 T cell receptor beta chains from one sample sequenced in a study of a mutant IDH1 vaccine in newly diagnosed glioma. The method was immunoSEQ multiplex PCR; TCRdb's version includes in-frame clones alone and lacks a portion of them. The sample gives under 50,000 clones, under 95% of which show up once; less than 5% is in the top ten. Time point given: week 23, last vaccination. The vaccine gave 300 ug of a 20-mer mutant IDH1 peptide subcutaneously per dose. These TCRs are of unknown antigen specificity. The sequencing here drew on PBMCs, taken from a glioma patient whose treatment included an IDH1 peptide vaccine. Every receptor here comes from a man in his forties or fifties with glioma.

J is TRBJ1-1 and V is TRBV20-1; a weak D match, TRBD1 (6 bases). CDR1 is DFQATT, CDR2 SNEGSKA, per germline (reference sequence). This CDR3 comprises 11 residues. V lost 2 bases and J lost 10, with 11 bases in between. CDR3 sequence reads: CSARSQGLAFF. CDR3 DNA sequence: TGCAGTGCTAGATCGCAGGGGCTAGCTTTCTTT.

CDR3 in DNA: TGTGCCAGCAGTTCTTTCGGGACCTCAACCGGCTACACCTTC. Protein: CASSSFGTSTGYTF. This rearrangement joins TRBV27 to TRBJ1-2; the D gene is possibly TRBD1 (5 bases). CDR1 and CDR2 (germline): MNHEY, SMNVEV (reference sequence). The CDR3 extends over 14 amino acids. V was clipped by 4 bases and J by 8 bases, with 17 bases between them.

The chain employs TRBV28 and TRBJ1-1, with D possibly matching TRBD1 (5 bases). The V gene's germline CDR1 is MDHEN and CDR2 SYDVKM. V was trimmed by 5 bases and J by 4 bases, leaving 20 bases between them. There are 16 residues in the CDR3. CDR3: CASSAPQGYGGTEAFF. In DNA form, the CDR3 reads TGTGCCAGCAGTGCACCTCAGGGTTACGGTGGCACTGAAGCTTTCTTT.

The chain carries TRBV7-3 and TRBJ1-2; tentative D call: TRBD1 (5 bases). The V end lost 4 bases, the J end lost 7 bases, and 19 bases lay between the germline ends. Germline assignment: CDR1 SGHTA and CDR2 FQGTGA. This CDR3 has 15 residues. The CDR3 protein is CASSSSGTALFGYTF. In DNA form, the CDR3 reads TGTGCCAGCAGCTCCTCAGGGACCGCTCTATTTGGCTACACCTTC.

The chain combines TRBV4-3 with TRBJ1-5; D ambiguous. V lost 4 bases and J 3 bases, leaving 7 bases between the germline ends. The CDR3 spans 13 residues. Germline loops: CDR1 LGHNA, CDR2 YSLEER. DNA for the CDR3: TGCGCCAGCAGCCGGGGTCCCAATCAGCCCCAGCATTTT. This codes for CASSRGPNQPQHF.